This entry lists 3 T cell receptor beta chains sequenced from one sample in a study of blood T cells in healthy people across ages. Primed by a sample-barcoded 5' primer and a J-beta primer mix, a second PCR proceeded for roughly 6 to 12 cycles. TCRdb processed the 5' RACE reads anew with MiXCR; each CDR3 protein has one entry. The sample shows around 600,000 distinct CDR3 sequences, roughly 48% of them seen only once. The material sequenced was blood. These receptor sequences come from a man aged 80 or over in good health.

V is TRBV29-1 and J is TRBJ1-1; D may be TRBD1 (6 bases). Germline CDR1 and CDR2: SQVTM and ANQGSEA. V was clipped by 5 bases and J by 4 bases, with 14 bases between them. The CDR3 has 13 amino acids. CDR3 in amino acids: CSVYDGGPTEAFF. The CDR3 nucleotides are TGCAGCGTTTACGACGGGGGGCCCACTGAAGCTTTCTTT.

V usage is TRBV29-1 and J usage is TRBJ2-5; D is perhaps TRBD2 (6 bases). Germline-derived CDR1 and CDR2 are SQVTM and ANQGSEA. CDR3 length: 12 amino acids. Deletions cut 2 bases from V and 3 bases from J, with 7 bases between. Here the CDR3 DNA reads TGCAGCGTTGAATCGGGGGAAGAGACCCAGTACTTC. Protein product: CSVESGEETQYF.

The genes are TRBV7-9 and TRBJ1-2, with 8 bases matching TRBD1. V lost 5 bases, J lost 8 bases, and 4 bases stayed unmatched. This CDR3 spans 12 amino acids. The germline V gene encodes CDR1 SEHNR and CDR2 FQNEAQ (reference sequence). CDR3 sequence reads: CASSDQGAGYTF. DNA for the CDR3: TGTGCCAGCAGCGACCAGGGGGCAGGCTACACCTTC.